This T cell receptor (beta chain) derives from a study of blood T cell repertoires in COVID-19. CDR3 size: 18 residues. V was trimmed by 2 bases and J by 1 base, leaving 20 bases between them. Germline loops: CDR1 SNHLY, CDR2 FYNNEI. Profiling relied on immunoSEQ multiplex PCR, and the TCRdb table lists in-frame clones only, not all of them. The table records roughly 100,000 clones, 87% of them present only once. Sequenced sample: peripheral blood. J is TRBJ1-1 and V is TRBV2; a possible D gene is TRBD1 (6 bases). The sequence derives from a man aged 50 or older with active COVID-19. The CDR3 region is CASSEKAWGGGKNTEAFF. The CDR3, as DNA: TGTGCCAGCAGTGAAAAGGCCTGGGGGGGCGGTAAGAACACTGAAGCTTTCTTT.